This passage covers 2 T cell receptor beta chains from one sample sequenced in a study of shared T cell receptors in the human thymus. Assay used: immunoSEQ multiplex PCR; TCRdb lists only in-frame clones, some missing. This table holds about 660,000 clones, more than 75% found once. This sample also belongs to another study, concerning human thymus T cells.

The sequencing input was thymocytes. Receptors were obtained from a boy younger than two with a congenital heart defect.

This clone is a singleton in its sample. V gene TRBV14 combines with J gene TRBJ2-4, with a tentative D call TRBD2 (6 bases). V shed 4 bases and J shed 0 bases, with 13 bases lying between them. The CDR3 runs 16 residues. Germline values: CDR1 SGHDN, CDR2 FVKESK. The CDR3 sequence: CASSPGTPLAKNIQYF. For the CDR3, the DNA is TGTGCCAGCAGCCCAGGGACTCCACTAGCCAAAAACATTCAGTACTTC. Full variable domain (remainder filled in from reference TRBV14 and TRBJ2-4): EAGVTQFPSHSVIEKGQTVTLRCDPISGHDNLYWYRRVMGKEIKFLLHFVKESKQDESGMPNNRFLAERTGGTYSTLKVQPAELEDSGVYFCASSPGTPLAKNIQYFGAGTRLSVL.

The CDR3 sequence is CASSQYLEGDGGNTIYF. The CDR3 DNA reads as TGCGCCAGCAGCCAATATTTGGAAGGGGATGGTGGAAACACCATATATTTT. V gene TRBV4-3 combines with J gene TRBJ1-3; possibly TRBD1 for D (5 bases). The CDR3 length is 17 residues. With 2 bases removed from V and 3 bases from J, the gap between germline ends came to 17 bases. Germline CDR1 reads LGHNA; CDR2 reads YSLEER.